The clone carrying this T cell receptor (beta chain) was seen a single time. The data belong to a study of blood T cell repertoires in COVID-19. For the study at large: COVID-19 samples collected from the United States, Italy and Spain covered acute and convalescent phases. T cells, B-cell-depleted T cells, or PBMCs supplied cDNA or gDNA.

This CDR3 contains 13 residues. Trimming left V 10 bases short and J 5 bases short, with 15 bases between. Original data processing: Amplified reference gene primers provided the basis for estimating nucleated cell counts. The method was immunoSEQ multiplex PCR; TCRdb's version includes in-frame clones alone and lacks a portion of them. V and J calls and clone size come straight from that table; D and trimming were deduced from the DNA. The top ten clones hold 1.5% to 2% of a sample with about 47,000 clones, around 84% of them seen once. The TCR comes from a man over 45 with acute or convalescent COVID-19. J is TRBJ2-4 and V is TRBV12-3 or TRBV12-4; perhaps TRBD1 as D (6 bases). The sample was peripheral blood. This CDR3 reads CATLDSVQNIQYF. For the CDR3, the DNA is TGTGCCACCTTGGACAGCGTTCAAAACATTCAGTACTTC.